These T cell receptor beta chains were read from a single sample in a study of identical twins. One entry per CDR3 protein, called by TCRdb with MiXCR from the 5' RACE reads. The sample consists of about 240,000 distinct CDR3 sequences, 8% to 11% of them appearing once. The specimen was memory T cells sorted from blood. The source is a man between 50 and 59 years old in good health. CDR3s include the opening cysteine and the closing phenylalanine or tryptophan. Each record gives: D gene, clone size, J gene, V gene, CDR3 DNA, CDR3 protein. D genes are given only for firm matches. Clone size appears in some rows only: once, few, many, or a class for an expanded clone.

D gene: TRBD2; clone size: few; J gene: TRBJ2-3; V gene: TRBV7-9; CDR3 DNA: TGTGCCAGCAGGGGGACTATTATAGATACGCAGTATTTT; CDR3 protein: CASRGTIIDTQYF
D gene: .; clone size: .; J gene: TRBJ1-1; V gene: TRBV20-1; CDR3 DNA: TGCAGTGCTAGAGATCCGGGGCAGGGACCTTTCTTT; CDR3 protein: CSARDPGQGPFF
D gene: .; clone size: many; J gene: TRBJ1-1; V gene: TRBV7-2; CDR3 DNA: TGCGCCAGCAGCTTATCCGGGAACACTGAAGCTTTCTTT; CDR3 protein: CASSLSGNTEAFF
D gene: TRBD2; clone size: many; J gene: TRBJ2-1; V gene: TRBV20-1; CDR3 DNA: TGCAGTGCTAAGGGCGGGGGGTTCTACAATGAGCAGTTCTTC; CDR3 protein: CSAKGGGFYNEQFF
D gene: .; clone size: few; J gene: TRBJ1-2; V gene: TRBV19; CDR3 DNA: TGTGCCAGTAGTATAGGACAGAGCCTCCGCTATGGCTACACCTTC; CDR3 protein: CASSIGQSLRYGYTF
D gene: .; clone size: many; J gene: TRBJ2-2; V gene: TRBV6-1; CDR3 DNA: TGTGCCAGCAGTATGTGGGGGGAGAACACCGGGGAGCTGTTTTTT; CDR3 protein: CASSMWGENTGELFF
D gene: TRBD1; clone size: .; J gene: TRBJ1-1; V gene: TRBV4-1; CDR3 DNA: TGCGCCAGCAGCCCAGAGGACAGGGCAATAACTGAAGCTTTCTTT; CDR3 protein: CASSPEDRAITEAFF
D gene: TRBD2; clone size: .; J gene: TRBJ2-1; V gene: TRBV20-1; CDR3 DNA: TGCAGTGCTCCGACTAGCGGGAGGGGGGGCTCCTACAATGAGCAGTTCTTC; CDR3 protein: CSAPTSGRGGSYNEQFF
D gene: .; clone size: few; J gene: TRBJ2-4; V gene: TRBV5-5; CDR3 DNA: TGTGCCAGCAGCTTGGCAACGGGACACTTAGCCAAAAACATTCAGTACTTC; CDR3 protein: CASSLATGHLAKNIQYF
D gene: TRBD2; clone size: few; J gene: TRBJ2-3; V gene: TRBV6-2/TRBV6-3; CDR3 DNA: TGTGCCAGCAGTCTGACTAGCGGGGTCCCCGGGTATTTT; CDR3 protein: CASSLTSGVPGYF
D gene: TRBD2; clone size: few; J gene: TRBJ2-1; V gene: TRBV7-9; CDR3 DNA: TGTGCCAGCAGTCACCCGGGGCGGGAGGAAACGAATGAGCAGTTCTTC; CDR3 protein: CASSHPGREETNEQFF